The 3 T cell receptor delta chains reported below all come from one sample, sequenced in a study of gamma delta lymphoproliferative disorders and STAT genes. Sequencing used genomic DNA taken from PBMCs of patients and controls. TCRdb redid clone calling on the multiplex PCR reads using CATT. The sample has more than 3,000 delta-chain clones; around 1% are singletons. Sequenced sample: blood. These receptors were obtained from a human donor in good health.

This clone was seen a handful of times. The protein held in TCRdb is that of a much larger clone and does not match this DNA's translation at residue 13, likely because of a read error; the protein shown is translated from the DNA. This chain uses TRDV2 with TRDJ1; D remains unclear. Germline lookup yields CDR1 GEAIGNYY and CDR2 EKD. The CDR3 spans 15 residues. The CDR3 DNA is TGTGCCTGTGACTTCGTGTCTAGTGGCACCGATAAACCCATCTTT. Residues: CACDFVSSGTDKPIF.

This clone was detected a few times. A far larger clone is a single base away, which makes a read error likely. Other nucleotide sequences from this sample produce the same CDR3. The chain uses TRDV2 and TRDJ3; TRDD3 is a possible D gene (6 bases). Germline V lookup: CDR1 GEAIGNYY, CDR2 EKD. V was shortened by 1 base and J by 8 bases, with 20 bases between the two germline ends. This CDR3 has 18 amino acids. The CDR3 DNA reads TGTGCCTGTGACACGGGGGACCTTGAGAGGGCAAACACCCGACAGATGTTTTTC. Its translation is CACDTGDLERANTRQMFF.

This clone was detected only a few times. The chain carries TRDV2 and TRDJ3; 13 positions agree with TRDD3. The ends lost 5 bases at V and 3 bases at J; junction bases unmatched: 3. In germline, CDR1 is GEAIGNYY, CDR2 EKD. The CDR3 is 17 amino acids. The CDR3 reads CACVLGDTRWDTRQMFF. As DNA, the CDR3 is TGTGCCTGTGTACTGGGGGATACGCGCTGGGACACCCGACAGATGTTTTTC.